This TCR beta chain comes out of a study of regulatory T cells in long-lasting Graves disease. Whole-study results and caveats: Less diverse TCR repertoires were seen in persistent Graves' patients than in newly diagnosed ones.

CDR3-region Arm-PCR and iRepertoire HTBI primers produced the TCR beta libraries. TCRdb reanalysed the multiplex PCR reads using MiXCR and keeps one entry per CDR3 protein. This repertoire shows 530,000 or so distinct CDR3 sequences, around 16% found once; its top ten account for 12%. This clonotype occurred a few times. The antigen is not known. An end of the junction differs from the germline gene, which may be a read error. The V gene's germline CDR1 is PRHDT and CDR2 FYEKMQ (reference sequence). The CDR3 is 13 amino acids. The time point was: newly diagnosed GD, antithyroid drugs for less than 3 months. From PBMCs, RNA was extracted and then used to make the TCR library. The data also belong to a second study, concerning T cells in Graves' hyperthyroidism and ophthalmopathy. That publication notes: The patients, who ranged from 18 to 65 in age, presented with newly diagnosed hyperthyroidism lasting under 2 months. TCR CDR3 underwent first-round RT-PCR with the HTBI primer set. Within blood appeared most thyroid clonotypes that had expanded above 0.001.

The material sequenced was peripheral blood mononuclear cells (PBMCs), taken at new diagnosis, from a patient treated with antithyroid drugs. This chain connects TRBV13 to TRBJ2-5; perhaps TRBD2 as D (6 bases). This clonotype was sampled from a man younger than 30 with Graves disease. The CDR3 sequence is CASSPGGDETQHF. CDR3 bases: TGTGCCAGCAGCCCCGGAGGGGATGAGACCCAGCACTTC.